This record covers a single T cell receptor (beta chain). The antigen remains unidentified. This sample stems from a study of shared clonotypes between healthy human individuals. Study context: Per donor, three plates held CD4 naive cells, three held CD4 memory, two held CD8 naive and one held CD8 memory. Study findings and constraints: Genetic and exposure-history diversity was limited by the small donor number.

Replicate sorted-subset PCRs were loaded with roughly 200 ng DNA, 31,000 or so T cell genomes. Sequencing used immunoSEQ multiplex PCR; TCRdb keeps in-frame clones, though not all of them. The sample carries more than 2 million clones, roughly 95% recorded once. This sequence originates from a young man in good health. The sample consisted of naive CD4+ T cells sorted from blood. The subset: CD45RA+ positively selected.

CDR3 sequence: CASSQAWEAGVHGYTF. CDR3 coding DNA: TGCGCCAGCAGCCAAGCCTGGGAGGCAGGGGTGCATGGCTACACCTTC. The chain employs TRBV4-3 and TRBJ1-2; TRBD1 is a possible D gene (6 bases). Germline values: CDR1 LGHNA, CDR2 YSLEER. V lost 1 base, J lost 6 bases, and 18 bases lay in between. The CDR3 contains 16 residues.